These 11 T cell receptor beta chains originate from one sample sequenced in a study of T-cell reconstitution after alpha-beta-depleted transplantation in children. Preparing the TCRbeta library involved the use of unique molecular identifiers. MiXCR was run by TCRdb on the PCR reads, yielding one entry per CDR3 protein. In the table there are around 440,000 distinct CDR3 sequences, roughly 16% of which are singletons. Sequenced here: PBMCs, mostly from graft donor cells, sampled 360 days after TCRalphabeta/CD19-depleted stem cell transplant. The receptors come from a boy under two years old who had a stem cell transplant for Wiskott-Aldrich syndrome, so the T cells may come from the graft donor.

The J gene is TRBJ2-1, the V gene TRBV9, with 9 nucleotides matching TRBD2. CDR3 length: 16 residues. Looked up from germline, CDR1 is SGDLS and CDR2 is YYNGEE. The V gene end was trimmed by 3 bases and the J gene end by 5 bases; junction bases not matched to a gene: 9. CDR3 protein: CASSAGTGLADNEQFF. In nucleotides, the CDR3 is TGTGCCAGCAGCGCCGGAACGGGACTAGCCGACAATGAGCAGTTCTTC.

In this sample, this clonotype turned up a few times. The genes are TRBV6-1 and TRBJ2-3, with D possibly TRBD2 on 6 matching bases. The V end lost 4 bases, the J end lost 0 bases, and 14 bases lay between the germline ends. The CDR3 loop spans 16 amino acids. Germline V lookup: CDR1 MNHNS, CDR2 SASEGT. This CDR3 is CASSVGLTPSTDTQYF. In DNA form, the CDR3 reads TGTGCCAGCAGTGTCGGACTAACACCTAGCACAGATACGCAGTATTTT.

The chain couples TRBV11-2 to TRBJ2-5; D unresolved. Per germline, CDR1 SGHAT and CDR2 FQNNGV. CDR3 length: 14 amino acids. V was shortened by 5 bases and J by 2 bases, with 12 bases between the two germline ends. The CDR3 spells CASSPPQEQETQYF. The CDR3 DNA reads TGTGCCAGCAGCCCACCTCAGGAGCAAGAGACCCAGTACTTC.

This clonotype has only a few counts. This chain joins TRBV20-1 and TRBJ1-2; D uncertain. The CDR3 runs 11 residues. Trimming left V 6 bases short and J 8 bases short, with 13 bases between. Germline-derived CDR1 and CDR2 are DFQATT and SNEGSKA (reference sequence). This chain's CDR3 is CSAILWTGYTF. The CDR3 DNA reads as TGCAGTGCCATTCTATGGACCGGCTACACCTTC.

In this sample, this clonotype turned up a few times. This chain uses TRBV5-1 with TRBJ2-1, with D maybe TRBD2 (6 bases). Trimming shortened V by 0 bases and J by 8 bases, and 27 bases separated the two germline ends. The length of the CDR3 is 19 residues. The germline gives CDR1 SGHRS, CDR2 YFSETQ. The CDR3 loop is CASSLVPRDVRGLGDEQFF. DNA of the CDR3: TGCGCCAGCAGCTTGGTACCCCGGGATGTGCGGGGTCTCGGGGATGAGCAGTTCTTC.

This chain uses TRBV24-1 with TRBJ2-5; 14 bases align to TRBD2. Germline V gene data show CDR1 as KGHDR and CDR2 as SFDVKD. The CDR3 covers 17 residues. V was clipped by 3 bases and J by 3 bases; unmatched bases: 5. Here the CDR3 reads CATSDMGLAGAEETQYF. The CDR3 nucleotides read TGTGCCACCAGTGATATGGGACTAGCGGGGGCCGAAGAGACCCAGTACTTC.

This clonotype was seen many times. This sequence joins TRBV29-1 and TRBJ2-7; D may be TRBD2 (5 bases). The CDR3 covers 15 residues. The V end was cut by 7 bases, the J end by 3 bases, with 22 bases between. Germline lookup yields CDR1 SQVTM and CDR2 ANQGSEA. CDR3: CSAFIVGDSFYEQYF. CDR3 sequence (DNA): TGCAGCGCTTTTATCGTGGGAGATAGCTTCTACGAGCAGTACTTC.

This clonotype was seen a few times. This chain connects TRBV5-1 to TRBJ2-1, with 7 bases identical to TRBD1. The V and J ends lost 3 bases and 2 bases, in that order; junction bases with no gene match: 11. Germline V CDR1 and CDR2: SGHRS, YFSETQ. This CDR3 has 17 amino acids. The CDR3 sequence is CASSWGPGGVPYNEQFF. The CDR3 DNA follows: TGCGCCAGCAGCTGGGGCCCAGGGGGAGTCCCCTACAATGAGCAGTTCTTC.

A word on this clonotype: The junction differs from germline at one of its ends, possibly a read error. The V call is TRBV15, the J call TRBJ2-7; 9 bases agree with TRBD2. The germline CDR1 and CDR2 sequences are LNHNV and YYDKDF (reference sequence). The CDR3 spans 19 residues. CDR3 in DNA: TGTGCCACCAGCAGAGCTATCGCCGGGACTAGCTCCCTTGAGGACGAGCTGTACTTC. This translates into CATSRAIAGTSSLEDELYF.

This chain connects TRBV5-6 to TRBJ2-7; weak D call: TRBD2 (5 bases). Germline CDR1 is SGHDT and CDR2 is YYEEEE. The CDR3 length is 14 residues. V was cut by 8 bases and J by 2 bases, with 17 bases left in between. CDR3 amino acids: CARGPGLLTYEQYF. The CDR3 region has the DNA TGTGCCAGGGGCCCCGGACTCTTAACCTACGAGCAGTACTTC.

The V and J genes are TRBV4-1 and TRBJ2-2, with TRBD1 matching over 7 bases. The junction had 8 bases not matched to a gene; V was cut back by 0 bases and J by 1 base. The CDR3 length is 18 residues. Per germline, CDR1 MGHRA and CDR2 YSYEKL. For the CDR3, the DNA is TGCGCCAGCAGCCAAGATTTTCCCAGGGGGAAGAACACCGGGGAGCTGTTTTTT. It yields the protein CASSQDFPRGKNTGELFF.